These T cell receptor beta chains were read from a single sample in a study of blood T cell repertoires in COVID-19. Assay: immunoSEQ multiplex PCR; the TCRdb copy retains only in-frame clones and omits some. The repertoire consists of fewer than 350,000 clones, with 75% to 90% occurring once and the leading ten covering about 4.6%. Sequenced material: peripheral blood. The receptors come from a man aged 40-50 years with acute or convalescent COVID-19. The CDR3 runs from the conserved cysteine through the conserved F or W.

V	J	CDR3
TRBV12-5	TRBJ2-7	CASGLQTYEQYF
TRBV5-1	TRBJ1-2	CASSLGAGMSWGYTF
TRBV19	TRBJ2-1	CASSLTSGRRNEQFF
TRBV11-2	TRBJ2-3	CASSFQRGGPDTQYF
TRBV2	TRBJ2-1	CASNPSGGASYNEQFF
TRBV30	TRBJ2-1	CAWSRRGFGYNEQFF
TRBV5-1	TRBJ2-5	CASSFRDTQETQYF
TRBV27	TRBJ1-1	CASSLAYAGGRDTEAFF
TRBV4-2	TRBJ1-4	CASSQIEGDREKLFF
TRBV10-3	TRBJ1-1	CAISADTEAFF
TRBV10-3	TRBJ2-1	CAIRQGTSGDEQFF
TRBV3-1/TRBV3-2	TRBJ1-1	CASSHPRGAGYNTEAFF
TRBV29-1	TRBJ2-1	CSVEEMDRRNEQFF
TRBV6-5	TRBJ2-1	CASNTLAGKQDEQFF
TRBV6-1	TRBJ2-7	CASSELTGRYEQYF
TRBV9	TRBJ1-3	CASSLGTGEKFGSGNTIYF
TRBV5-1	TRBJ2-1	CASSLTGYNEQFF
TRBV3-1/TRBV3-2	TRBJ1-3	CASSPTGTGNTIYF
TRBV30	TRBJ1-2	CAFLQGKGLYGYTF
TRBV29-1	TRBJ1-2	CSVDPKQSYTF
TRBV5-1	TRBJ2-5	CASSAGLAMREETQYF
TRBV5-1	TRBJ1-6	CASSSRTGDNSPLHF
TRBV28	TRBJ2-7	CASSEPGQTDEQYF
TRBV2	TRBJ1-1	CASSGQGSTEAFF
TRBV5-1	TRBJ1-2	CASSSGWLRYGYTF
TRBV24-1	TRBJ2-5	CATSDFAAGGQETQYF
TRBV10-3	TRBJ1-2	CAIRGDRVDGYTF
TRBV14	TRBJ1-6	CASSPLGTGGSPLHF
TRBV19	TRBJ1-1	CASSRAGSYTEAFF
TRBV5-1	TRBJ2-7	CASSLLGRGSSYEQYF
TRBV30	TRBJ1-1	CAWSIYTDEAFF
TRBV30	TRBJ1-2	CAWSVRIPDTMQGYTF
TRBV7-3	TRBJ1-1	CASNPNTDFDNRAGENTEAFF
TRBV5-1	TRBJ2-3	CASSDGSGVSTDTQYF
TRBV2	TRBJ2-1	CASSDRRNEQFF